This T cell receptor beta chain was found in a study of T cells in Graves' hyperthyroidism and ophthalmopathy. Study-level points and caveats: The model made its ophthalmopathy prediction, and onset followed a median approximately six months later. Most clonotypes that expanded in the thyroid above 0.001 also showed up in blood.

A remark on this clonotype: The antigen is unknown.

From germline, CDR1 is SQVTM and CDR2 ANQGSEA. With 5 bases removed from V and 5 bases from J, the gap between germline ends came to 19 bases. This CDR3 has 14 residues. There were TCR beta CDR3 regions amplified from RNA transcripts. An initial round of RT-PCR targeting the TCR CDR3 relied on the HTBI primer set. TCRdb reprocessed the multiplex PCR reads via MiXCR and lists one record per CDR3 protein. The table records 550,000 to 600,000 distinct CDR3 sequences, about 43% of them present only once. It was uncontrolled infection, other autoimmune disease, pregnancy or lactation that excluded patients. Thyroid ultrasound, orbital computed tomography, clinical symptoms, and serum thyroxine and TRAb underpinned diagnoses.

The V gene is TRBV29-1, the J gene TRBJ2-7; no definite D call. The TCR comes from an adult woman with Graves' disease, either hyperthyroidism or ophthalmopathy (not recorded which). Source material: peripheral blood or thyroid tissue (not recorded which). CDR3 amino acids: CSVRGHQSRDEQYF. In DNA form, the CDR3 reads TGCAGCGTTCGCGGCCACCAATCCCGGGACGAGCAGTACTTC.